Presented here are 19 T cell receptor beta chains from one specimen sequenced in a study of T cell responses to AZD1222 COVID-19 vaccine. The protocol was immunoSEQ multiplex PCR, while the TCRdb copy is restricted to in-frame clones and leaves out a portion. The table shows roughly 100,000 clones, with 87% occurring only once. Sequences were derived from peripheral blood, sampled 28 days after the second AZD1222 dose. The receptor set was obtained from an adult who received the AZD1222 COVID-19 vaccine.

The chain carries TRBV12-3 or TRBV12-4 and TRBJ2-7; 8 positions agree with TRBD2. The CDR3 extends over 13 amino acids. With V trimmed by 5 bases and J by 3 bases, 3 bases remained unmatched. CDR3 coding DNA: TGTGCCAGCAGTCAGGGACTAGGCTACGAGCAGTACTTC. Translated: CASSQGLGYEQYF.

The rearrangement links TRBV14 to TRBJ2-3; no firm D call. The CDR3 is 13 residues long. Trimming removed 4 bases from V and 2 bases from J, with 7 bases in between. Germline V lookup: CDR1 SGHDN, CDR2 FVKESK. DNA for the CDR3: TGTGCCAGCAGCCTAAGGAACACAGATACGCAGTATTTT. Protein: CASSLRNTDTQYF.

The V call is TRBV6-1, the J call TRBJ1-2; D is unresolved. V shed 3 bases and J shed 6 bases, with 14 bases lying between them. CDR3 length equals 14 residues. CDR1 MNHNS and CDR2 SASEGT come from the germline V gene. The CDR3, as DNA: TGTGCCAGCAGTGACGGGTCCTCCTCCCATGGCTACACCTTC. Residues: CASSDGSSSHGYTF.

The chain carries TRBV5-4 and TRBJ2-7; possible D gene TRBD2, 6 bases. Trimming stripped 4 bases from V and 0 bases from J, with 14 bases between. Germline values: CDR1 SGHNT, CDR2 YYREEE (reference sequence). This CDR3 region has 15 residues. The CDR3 here is CASSRGTRSSYEQYF. CDR3 DNA: TGTGCCAGCAGCCGGGGGACTCGGAGCTCCTACGAGCAGTACTTC. Full variable domain (outside the CDR3, taken from reference TRBV5-4 and TRBJ2-7): ETGVTQSPTHLIKTRGQQVTLRCSSQSGHNTVSWYQQALGQGPQFIFQYYREEENGRGNFPPRFSGLQFPNYSSELNVNALELDDSALYLCASSRGTRSSYEQYFGPGTRLTVT.

CDR3: CATSDRPSSGRSTGELFF. CDR3 DNA sequence: TGTGCCACCAGTGATCGCCCATCTAGCGGGAGAAGCACCGGGGAGCTGTTTTTT. This chain uses TRBV24-1 with TRBJ2-2; 10 bases fit TRBD2. The CDR3 is 18 amino acids. The ends lost 3 bases at V and 4 bases at J; junction bases unmatched: 10. The germline gives CDR1 KGHDR, CDR2 SFDVKD.

The genes are TRBV6-6 and TRBJ2-5, with 9 bases aligning to TRBD1. Germline V gives CDR1 MNHNY, CDR2 SVGAGI (reference sequence). V shed 8 bases, J shed 3 bases, and the junction held 10 bases outside the gene matches. The CDR3 spans 15 residues. The CDR3 reads CASCIPGTGKETQYF. The DNA for the CDR3 is TGTGCCAGCTGCATACCCGGGACAGGGAAAGAGACCCAGTACTTC.

The chain combines TRBV15 with TRBJ2-7, with 7 positions matching TRBD1. CDR1 and CDR2 (germline): LNHNV, YYDKDF (reference sequence). V lost 3 bases to trimming and J lost 6 bases; unmatched junction nucleotides: 11. This CDR3 is built from 15 residues. The CDR3 DNA is TGTGCCACCAGCAGCCGGACAGGATCATGGAGCGAGCAGTACTTC. As protein: CATSSRTGSWSEQYF.

The rearrangement joins TRBV11-1 to TRBJ1-2; 7 bases agree with TRBD1. CDR3 length: 15 residues. Germline trimming cut 5 bases from V and 4 bases from J; bases unmatched to any gene: 10. Germline lookup yields CDR1 SGHAT and CDR2 FQDESV (reference sequence). The CDR3 sequence: CASSITPGGGYGYTF. The CDR3 coding sequence is TGTGCCAGCAGCATTACACCAGGGGGAGGCTATGGCTACACCTTC.

CDR3 protein: CASSDQPHSGANVLTF. The CDR3 DNA reads as TGTGCCAGCAGTGATCAGCCACACTCTGGGGCCAACGTCCTGACTTTC. The J gene is TRBJ2-6, the V gene TRBV2; no clear D gene. The CDR3 is 16 amino acids. Germline assignment: CDR1 SNHLY and CDR2 FYNNEI. Trimming left V 3 bases short and J 0 bases short, with 9 bases between.

This clone appeared a few times. The rearrangement links TRBV4-1 to TRBJ2-5; 7 bases line up with TRBD2. The CDR3 extends over 15 amino acids. The germline gives CDR1 MGHRA, CDR2 YSYEKL. The trim removed 0 bases at V and 5 bases at J, leaving 6 bases unmatched. CDR3 coding DNA: TGCGCCAGCAGCCAAGATGGCAGCGGGAAGGAGACCCAGTACTTC. This codes for CASSQDGSGKETQYF.

This clone was seen a single time. This chain links TRBV5-1 with TRBJ2-1; a weak D match, TRBD2 (6 bases). Germline loops: CDR1 SGHRS, CDR2 YFSETQ. CDR3 size: 15 residues. V lost 0 bases and J lost 9, with 16 bases in between. This chain's CDR3 is CASSLVLAQEGEQFF. Written as DNA, the CDR3 is TGCGCCAGCAGCTTGGTCCTAGCTCAGGAGGGTGAGCAGTTCTTC.

This clone was counted between two and nine times. This chain uses TRBV3-1 (or the pseudogene TRBV3-2) with TRBJ1-2, with TRBD1 as a possible D gene (6 bases). From germline, CDR1 is LGHDT and CDR2 YNNKEL (reference sequence). The CDR3 is 15 amino acids. Trimming left V 0 bases short and J 7 bases short, with 15 bases between. In nucleotides, the CDR3 is TGTGCCAGCAGCCAAGAAGTAGGACAGCAAGCTGGCTACACCTTC. Protein sequence: CASSQEVGQQAGYTF.

The CDR3: CASSLATGVRKHEQYF. The CDR3 DNA sequence: TGTGCCAGCAGCTTGGCCACAGGGGTTAGGAAGCACGAGCAGTACTTC. The rearrangement joins TRBV5-4 to TRBJ2-7; 7 nucleotides align to TRBD1. J gave up 5 bases and V 0 bases, and 11 bases lay outside the gene matches. This CDR3 is built from 16 residues. Germline-derived CDR1 and CDR2 are SGHNT and YYREEE (reference sequence). The whole variable domain, remainder taken from reference TRBV5-4 and TRBJ2-7, is ETGVTQSPTHLIKTRGQQVTLRCSSQSGHNTVSWYQQALGQGPQFIFQYYREEENGRGNFPPRFSGLQFPNYSSELNVNALELDDSALYLCASSLATGVRKHEQYFGPGTRLTVT.

The chain recombines TRBV6-5 with TRBJ1-5, with D possibly matching TRBD1 (5 bases). This CDR3 spans 15 amino acids. V was clipped by 4 bases and J by 0 bases, with 10 bases between them. CDR1 is MNHEY and CDR2 is SVGAGI in the germline V gene. CDR3 amino acids: CASSLGVPSNQPQHF. CDR3 nucleotides: TGTGCCAGCAGTTTGGGGGTTCCTAGCAATCAGCCCCAGCATTTT.

The J gene is TRBJ1-1, the V gene TRBV30; tentatively, D is TRBD1 (5 bases). Germline loops: CDR1 GTSNPN, CDR2 SVGIG (reference sequence). The CDR3 totals 14 residues. Trimming pared 0 bases from V and 2 bases from J, leaving 10 bases between. The CDR3 bases are TGTGCCTGGAGTGTTGGGGCTAGAAACACTGAAGCTTTCTTT. It translates to CAWSVGARNTEAFF.

This clone was observed a handful of times. The rearrangement links TRBV13 to TRBJ1-3; 7 bases map to TRBD1. The CDR3 is made up of 15 amino acids. Germline trimming cut 2 bases from V and 4 bases from J; bases unmatched to any gene: 5. Germline values: CDR1 PRHDT, CDR2 FYEKMQ (reference sequence). DNA of the CDR3: TGTGCCAGCAGCTTAATAGGGGGCGAAGGAAACACCATATATTTT. It specifies CASSLIGGEGNTIYF.

The CDR3 protein is CASSLGNQPQHF. The CDR3 nucleotides are TGTGCCAGCAGCTTAGGCAATCAGCCCCAGCATTTT. J is TRBJ1-5 and V is TRBV7-9; no firm D call. V lost 1 base to trimming and J lost 2 bases, with 0 bases between them. CDR3 size: 12 residues. Germline V gives CDR1 SEHNR, CDR2 FQNEAQ (reference sequence).

The CDR3 bases are TGTGCCAGCAGCCAAGTCGCCGGGAGCACAGATACGCAGTATTTT. This encodes CASSQVAGSTDTQYF. This rearrangement joins TRBV14 to TRBJ2-3; D gene ambiguous. Trimming stripped 1 base from V and 0 bases from J, with 8 bases between. The CDR3 length is 15 residues. Germline lookup yields CDR1 SGHDN and CDR2 FVKESK.

The rearrangement joins TRBV9 to TRBJ1-4, with D possibly matching TRBD1 (5 bases). Per the germline V gene, CDR1 is SGDLS and CDR2 is YYNGEE. The CDR3 covers 17 residues. V was shortened by 0 bases and J by 8 bases, with 20 bases between the two germline ends. CDR3 in amino acids: CASSVGRTGTLGEKLFF. Here the CDR3 DNA reads TGTGCCAGCAGCGTAGGACGAACCGGGACGTTGGGGGAAAAACTGTTTTTT.